This TCR beta chain was profiled in a study of vaccination effects on CD4 cells after COVID-19. The V gene lost 4 bases and the J gene lost 2 bases, with 0 bases spanning the gap. CDR1 is SGHTA, CDR2 FQGNSA, per germline. The CDR3 consists of 12 residues. Comments on this clone: Its matching antigen is unknown.

Findings and limits, study-wide: In the study, convalescent patients were few, and early post-infection timepoints were absent.

Measured with immunoSEQ multiplex PCR; TCRdb has only the in-frame clones, and not every one. This sample yields 62,000 or so clones, of which about four fifths are seen a single time; more than 9% belongs to the top ten. In the ViraFEST assay, antigen-specific CD4+ clonotypes were identified by expansion after peptide-pool stimulation. Following culture for about ten days, CD4+ T cells were isolated. Vaccinated participants had no history of SARS-CoV-2 infection and tested negative for nucleocapsid antibodies. Half of the medium was exchanged for IL-2 medium on both days 3 and 7. This specimen consisted of CD4+ T cells from PBMCs cultured with SARS-CoV-2 spike peptides, obtained before COVID-19 vaccination. The sequence derives from a human donor who received a COVID-19 vaccine. The chain links TRBV7-2 to TRBJ2-6, with D uncertain. CDR3 DNA: TGTGCCAGCAGCTCTGGGGCCAACGTCCTGACTTTC. Translation: CASSSGANVLTF. Together with reference TRBV7-2 and TRBJ2-6, the CDR3 gives the full variable domain: GAGVSQSPSNKVTEKGKDVELRCDPISGHTALYWYRQSLGQGLEFLIYFQGNSAPDKSGLPSDRFSAERTGGSVSTLTIQRTQQEDSAVYLCASSSGANVLTFGAGSRLTVL.